This note documents a single T cell receptor beta chain sequence. The data were taken from a study of monozygotic twins with cystic fibrosis. Turning to the study itself: Library input was three micrograms of fragmented DNA, with about 15 PCR cycles.

The V gene lost 6 bases and the J gene lost 9 bases, with 19 bases spanning the gap. This CDR3 is 14 amino acids long. CDR1 and CDR2 from the germline V gene are SGHRS and YFSETQ. The data were produced by immunoSEQ multiplex PCR, yet TCRdb's version contains in-frame clones alone and is incomplete. The sample consists of roughly 32,000 clones, around 96% of them appearing once. The source is a girl aged 2 to 9 with cystic fibrosis. The chain combines TRBV5-1 with TRBJ2-1; D tentatively fits TRBD1 or TRBD2 (5 bases each). Material: blood. The CDR3 nucleotides read TGCGCCAGCACATATGGGGGAAAAACGGGTGAGCAGTTCTTC. Its protein is CASTYGGKTGEQFF.